The clone carrying this TCR beta chain was recorded at least ten times. Its antigen is currently unknown. This specimen comes from a study of CD8 T cells in ankylosing spondylitis. From the 5' RACE reads, TCRdb called clonotypes with MiXCR, one entry per CDR3 protein. The table lists about 230,000 distinct CDR3 sequences, 8% to 10% of them singletons, with more than 4.5% in the top ten. The J segment lost 4 bases and the V segment lost 3 bases, leaving 6 bases of the junction unmatched. Germline CDR1 is MNHEY and CDR2 is SMNVEV (reference sequence). This CDR3 contains 14 residues. Study-wide findings and caveats: In ankylosing spondylitis blood, a motif of eight highly homologous TCR beta variants appeared characteristic.

This receptor was obtained from a female donor with ankylosing spondylitis or in good health (not recorded which). The chain couples TRBV27 to TRBJ2-7, with 7 bases matching TRBD2. Source material: blood, either unsorted or a sorted T cell fraction (not recorded which). In DNA form, the CDR3 reads TGTGCCAGCAGTTTTGCTAGCGGTGGGTACGAGCAGTACTTC. Translated, it gives CASSFASGGYEQYF.